This note documents a single T cell receptor beta chain sequence. Primers: 60 Vbeta forward and 13 Jbeta reverse. TCRdb keeps only in-frame clones here, not all; method: immunoSEQ multiplex PCR. The sample consists of fewer than 200,000 clones, over 60% of them appearing once. The source of the sample is a study of cytomegalovirus exposure and HLA in healthy donors. The wider study: From donors who were HLA-typed, an early data release held 81 million or so unique TCRs.

Trimming took off 1 base at V and 4 bases at J, with 26 bases between the two ends. CDR1 and CDR2 (germline): SGHVS, FNYEAQ. This CDR3 has 19 amino acids. The sequenced sample was PBMCs. This rearrangement joins TRBV7-6 to TRBJ2-7, with D perhaps matching TRBD2 (7 bases). The receptor was derived from a female donor in good health and CMV-seronegative. CDR3: CASSLERGGGMEDSYEQYF. As DNA, the CDR3 is TGTGCCAGCAGCTTAGAGAGGGGGGGCGGGATGGAAGACTCTTACGAGCAGTACTTC.